The 14 T cell receptor beta chains listed next were all sequenced from one sample in a study of radiotherapy plus CTLA-4 blockade in lung cancer. Here immunoSEQ multiplex PCR was the method, and the copy in TCRdb shows in-frame clones only, minus some. The table records approximately 52,000 clones, about 85% of them present only once. Sequences were derived from peripheral blood, sampled from a patient treated with radiotherapy plus ipilimumab. These receptors all stem from a human donor with non-small cell lung cancer who had a complete response to radiotherapy plus ipilimumab.

The chain links TRBV6-5 to TRBJ2-7; 7 positions match TRBD1. V dropped 10 bases and J dropped 7; count of bases not matched to a gene: 7. Germline CDR1 MNHEY, CDR2 SVGAGI. CDR3 size: 11 residues. The CDR3, as DNA: TGTGCCACCGATGTCAGGGGGGAGCAGTACGTC. Translation gives CATDVRGEQYV.

This clone was seen a handful of times. This chain uses TRBV6-6 with TRBJ1-5, with D unclear. Germline CDR1 and CDR2: MNHNY and SVGAGI (reference sequence). CDR3 length: 15 residues. Trimming removed 3 bases at V and 1 base at J, with 10 bases between. The CDR3 region has the DNA TGTGCCAGCAGTTATGCAACAGCAAGCAATCAGCCCCAGCATTTT. This sequence encodes CASSYATASNQPQHF.

The V and J genes are TRBV6-5 and TRBJ1-3; tentatively, D is TRBD1 (5 bases). Germline CDR1 reads MNHEY; CDR2 reads SVGAGI. V was clipped by 2 bases and J by 2 bases, with 10 bases between them. There are 15 residues in the CDR3. CDR3 coding DNA: TGTGCCAGCAGTTACGGGGCAAAGACTGGAAACACCATATATTTT. As protein: CASSYGAKTGNTIYF.

The rearrangement uses TRBV6-5 and TRBJ2-5, with 7 positions matching TRBD1. The J call may not be correct, given that the DNA end is closer to TRBJ2-7. The V gene's germline CDR1 is MNHEY and CDR2 SVGAGI. The CDR3 sequence is 13 residues long. The DNA of the CDR3 is TGTGCCAGCCGGGACAGCGACTCCTACGAGCAGTACTTC. It translates to CASRDSDSYEQYF.

The chain combines TRBV9 with TRBJ2-2, with TRBD2 matching over 9 bases. CDR1 and CDR2 (germline): SGDLS, YYNGEE. With V trimmed by 0 bases and J by 7 bases, 7 bases remained unmatched. This CDR3 is 16 amino acids long. The CDR3 loop reads CASSVVAGGIGGELFF. As DNA, the CDR3 is TGTGCCAGCAGCGTAGTGGCGGGGGGGATCGGCGGGGAGCTGTTTTTT.

The CDR3 here is CASTTGDSPSNGYTF. CDR3 in DNA: TGTGCCAGTACGACCGGGGACAGCCCTTCGAATGGCTACACCTTC. This chain connects TRBV19 to TRBJ1-2, with 7 bases lining up with TRBD1. The CDR3 length is 15 residues. Trimming removed 7 bases from V and 6 bases from J; junction bases left unmatched: 14. From germline, CDR1 is LNHDA and CDR2 SQIVND (reference sequence).

The chain carries TRBV6-1 and TRBJ1-5; D ambiguous. The CDR3 is made up of 12 amino acids. Per the germline V gene, CDR1 is MNHNS and CDR2 is SASEGT. The ends were cut back, 6 bases at V and 8 bases at J, with 11 bases in the middle. CDR3 amino acids: CASRILSEPQHF. CDR3 nucleotides: TGTGCCAGCAGAATACTTTCGGAGCCCCAGCATTTT.

The chain has TRBV7-9 and TRBJ1-2; D perhaps matches TRBD1 (5 bases). Trimming shortened V by 6 bases and J by 3 bases, and 11 bases separated the two germline ends. Germline V gives CDR1 SEHNR, CDR2 FQNEAQ (reference sequence). The CDR3 runs 13 residues. The CDR3 region is CASSSDRDYGYTF. The CDR3 region has the DNA TGTGCCAGCAGTTCCGACAGAGACTATGGCTACACCTTC.

The chain has TRBV19 and TRBJ1-5; TRBD1 agrees at 10 bases. J lost 9 bases, V lost 4 bases, and 9 bases had no gene match. CDR1 is LNHDA, CDR2 SQIVND, per germline (reference sequence). The CDR3 totals 15 residues. DNA of the CDR3: TGTGCCAGTAGTAGGCGGGACAGGGGAGTTGGGCCCCAGCATTTT. Amino acids: CASSRRDRGVGPQHF.

The rearrangement uses TRBV4-3 and TRBJ2-5; TRBD2 agrees at 10 bases. Germline V gene lookup returns CDR1 LGHNA and CDR2 YSLEER. Trimming removed 0 bases from V and 2 bases from J; junction bases left unmatched: 12. CDR3 length equals 19 residues. CDR3 sequence reads: CASSQERGLAGVGQETQYF. CDR3 nucleotide sequence: TGCGCCAGCAGCCAAGAACGAGGGCTAGCGGGAGTAGGGCAAGAGACCCAGTACTTC.

Regarding this clone: A read error may account for a junction end that differs from germline. V usage is TRBV30 and J usage is TRBJ1-6, with TRBD1 matching over 7 bases. Germline V gene data show CDR1 as GTSNPN and CDR2 as SVGIG (reference sequence). The CDR3 is 12 residues long. CDR3 nucleotides: TGTGCCTGCGACAGGGTTAATTCGCCCCTCCCCTTT. It yields the protein CACDRVNSPLPF.

This chain connects TRBV9 to TRBJ2-1; D is perhaps TRBD2 (6 bases). V shed 4 bases and J shed 11 bases, with 22 bases lying between them. The germline gives CDR1 SGDLS, CDR2 YYNGEE. The CDR3 length is 15 residues. The CDR3 here is CASSTEGSGVVQQFF. For the CDR3, the DNA is TGTGCCAGCAGCACAGAGGGTAGCGGAGTAGTCCAGCAGTTCTTC.

The rearrangement links TRBV5-1 to TRBJ2-6; tentative D call: TRBD2 (6 bases). Trimming removed 0 bases from V and 7 bases from J, with 14 bases in between. This CDR3 region has 16 residues. Per germline, CDR1 SGHRS and CDR2 YFSETQ. The DNA of the CDR3 is TGCGCCAGCAGCTTGGGGGACTGGATGGCTGCCAACGTCCTGACTTTC. This codes for CASSLGDWMAANVLTF. Full variable domain (outside the CDR3, taken from reference TRBV5-1 and TRBJ2-6): KAGVTQTPRYLIKTRGQQVTLSCSPISGHRSVSWYQQTPGQGLQFLFEYFSETQRNKGNFPGRFSGRQFSNSRSEMNVSTLELGDSALYLCASSLGDWMAANVLTFGAGSRLTVL.

The chain links TRBV7-2 to TRBJ2-1; D perhaps matches TRBD1 (6 bases). In germline, CDR1 is SGHTA, CDR2 FQGNSA. The CDR3 is made up of 14 amino acids. V was pared by 7 bases and J by 5 bases, with 15 bases between. The chain's CDR3 is CASTAGQIHNEQFF. CDR3 DNA sequence: TGTGCCAGCACCGCAGGACAGATTCACAATGAGCAGTTCTTC. The whole variable domain, filled in from reference TRBV7-2 and TRBJ2-1, reads GAGVSQSPSNKVTEKGKDVELRCDPISGHTALYWYRQSLGQGLEFLIYFQGNSAPDKSGLPSDRFSAERTGGSVSTLTIQRTQQEDSAVYLCASTAGQIHNEQFFGPGTRLTVL.